This TCR beta chain was found in a study of T cells in Graves' hyperthyroidism and ophthalmopathy. The investigators amplified TCR beta CDR3 regions from RNA transcripts. RT-PCR in the first round (using the HTBI primer set) targeted the TCR CDR3. TCRdb fed the multiplex PCR reads into MiXCR, producing one record per CDR3 protein. The repertoire includes under 350,000 distinct CDR3 sequences, about 14% of them detected once, and roughly 8.5% sits in the top ten. This clonotype was seen repeatedly, ten times or more. Patients with uncontrolled infections, other autoimmune diseases, pregnancy or lactation were excluded. Germline lookup yields CDR1 SQVTM and CDR2 ANQGSEA. The CDR3 sequence is 12 residues long. The V gene end was trimmed by 3 bases and the J gene end by 9 bases; junction bases not matched to a gene: 6.

Sequencing used blood. This clonotype originated in a woman younger than 45 with Graves' hyperthyroidism that later progressed to Graves' ophthalmopathy. This chain connects TRBV29-1 to TRBJ2-5; 8 bases align to TRBD2. The CDR3 protein is CSVDVTSGSQYF. The CDR3 DNA reads TGCAGCGTTGACGTTACTAGCGGCTCCCAGTACTTC.